The rows below give T cell receptor beta chains drawn from one sample of a study of OX40 agonist ivuxolimab in advanced cancers. Generated by immunoSEQ multiplex PCR, the TCRdb table keeps only in-frame clones and is missing some. This table has more than 95,000 clones, roughly 94% appearing once. Here the sequenced sample was CD4+ or CD8+ T cells sorted from blood, taken in a trial of the OX40 agonist ivuxolimab. The receptors originated from an adult with an advanced solid tumor such as melanoma, head and neck, liver or kidney cancer. Both conserved end residues are part of each CDR3. The D gene is left open where the match is weak. Clone size appears in some rows only: once, few, many, or a class for an expanded clone.

d_gene	j_gene	v_gene	abundance	CDR3nt	CDR3aa
-	TRBJ2-2	TRBV29-1	-	TGCAGCGTGCGCGAGGGGCAGGACACCGGGGAGCTGTTTTTT	CSVREGQDTGELFF
TRBD1	TRBJ2-3	TRBV15	-	TGTGCCACCTCCTCCCGGGACAGGAGCACAGATACGCAGTATTTT	CATSSRDRSTDTQYF
TRBD2	TRBJ2-7	TRBV28	-	TGTGCCAGCAGTTCCCGGTGGACTAGCCCAAACTACGAGCAGTACTTC	CASSSRWTSPNYEQYF
TRBD1	TRBJ1-2	TRBV7-9	few	TGTGCCAGCAGTGATACAGGGGAATCTCGCTATGGCTACACCTTC	CASSDTGESRYGYTF
TRBD2	TRBJ2-7	TRBV28	-	TGTGCCAGCAGTCACGGCGGGAGCCCCTACGAGCAGTACTTC	CASSHGGSPYEQYF
TRBD1	TRBJ1-2	TRBV5-1	-	TGCGCCAGCAGCTTCCGGGACAGGGGTGGCTACACCTTC	CASSFRDRGGYTF
-	TRBJ1-4	TRBV5-1	-	TGCGCCAGCAGCTTGAGGTCAAGGGGTGAAAAACTGTTTTTT	CASSLRSRGEKLFF
TRBD1	TRBJ2-3	TRBV7-9	-	TGTGCCAGCAGCTTAGGGGATAGGACAGGGGTCGCAGATACGCAGTATTTT	CASSLGDRTGVADTQYF
-	TRBJ1-1	TRBV7-2	-	TGTGCCAGCAGCTTAGGGCCTTCAGGGATTAGTATCTCTGAAGCTTTCTTT	CASSLGPSGISISEAFF
-	TRBJ1-2	TRBV4-1	-	TGCGCCAGCAGCCAAGAGAGGCCAACAGGGCGAGGCTACACCTTC	CASSQERPTGRGYTF
TRBD1	TRBJ1-4	TRBV4-3	-	TGCGCCAGCAGCTTTTGGGACAGGGGGCTCAGGGGAAAACTGTTTTTT	CASSFWDRGLRGKLFF
TRBD1	TRBJ1-2	TRBV20-1	-	TGCAGTGCTTCAGGGGGCACTGGCTACACCTTC	CSASGGTGYTF
-	TRBJ2-7	TRBV6-1	-	TGTGCCAGCAGTTCCCCGGGCTACGAGCAGTACTTC	CASSSPGYEQYF
TRBD1	TRBJ2-7	TRBV6-5	-	TGTGCCAGCAGCCCCCCGGGACAGGGTTACGAGCAGTACTTC	CASSPPGQGYEQYF
-	TRBJ2-2	TRBV7-2	-	TGTGCCAGCAGCTCCCATGCGGTTGGGGGGCAGGTCGGGGAGCTGTTTTTT	CASSSHAVGGQVGELFF
TRBD1	TRBJ2-7	TRBV2	-	TGTGCCAGCAGTGAACTCCCCGGGACAGGGGACTACGAGCAGTACTTC	CASSELPGTGDYEQYF
-	TRBJ1-5	TRBV30	-	TGTGCCTGGAGTGCCCCCGGTCAGCCCCAGCATTTT	CAWSAPGQPQHF
-	TRBJ1-4	TRBV6-9	-	TGTGCCAGCAGTTACCGTGGTAGTGAAAAACTGTTTTTT	CASSYRGSEKLFF
TRBD2	TRBJ2-5	TRBV7-2	-	TGTGCCAGCAGCTCGACTAGCGGGGGGGTGGAGACCCAGTACTTC	CASSSTSGGVETQYF
-	TRBJ1-5	TRBV6-5	once	TGTGCCAGCAGTTACGACGCGACATCTCGCCAGCCCCAGCATTTT	CASSYDATSRQPQHF
TRBD1	TRBJ1-1	TRBV6-5	-	TGTGCCAGCAGTCGCTCGGACAGGGGGCCCACTGAAGCTTTCTTT	CASSRSDRGPTEAFF
TRBD2	TRBJ2-7	TRBV18	-	TGTGCCAGCTCACCACGGCGGGGGAGGAACGAGCAGTACTTC	CASSPRRGRNEQYF
TRBD1	TRBJ1-6	TRBV27	-	TGTGCCAGCAGTGTGAGCAGGGGGCGAGGGGATTCACCCCTCCACTTT	CASSVSRGRGDSPLHF